The 5 T cell receptor beta chains in this list originate from one sample, sequenced in a study of PD-1 blockade in mismatch repair-deficient tumors. Measured with immunoSEQ multiplex PCR; TCRdb has only the in-frame clones, and not every one. The sample has 11,000 to 15,000 clones, 84% seen once. The sample here was PBMCs, taken less than 15 weeks after starting pembrolizumab. Every receptor here comes from an adult with mismatch repair-deficient cancer.

A word on this clone: Germline is not matched at one junction end, which may reflect a read error. This chain joins TRBV7-7 and TRBJ2-7; TRBD1 matches 8 bases. CDR1 is SSHAT, CDR2 FNYEAQ, per germline (reference sequence). The CDR3 is 15 residues long. As DNA, the CDR3 is TGTGCTAGCAGCTTAGGACAGGGATCGACCTACGAGCAGTACTTC. This translates into CASSLGQGSTYEQYF.

The genes are TRBV12-5 and TRBJ2-1, with a possible D match to TRBD2 (6 bases). Trimming cost V 10 bases and J 9 bases, with 22 bases left between them. Looked up from germline, CDR1 is LGHNT and CDR2 is FRNRAP. This CDR3 spans 14 amino acids. The CDR3 sequence is CAKYSGDRCLEQFF. CDR3 nucleotide sequence: TGTGCTAAATATAGCGGCGATAGATGTCTTGAGCAGTTCTTC. The full variable domain, completed using reference TRBV12-5 and TRBJ2-1, is DARVTQTPRHKVTEMGQEVTMRCQPILGHNTVFWYRQTMMQGLELLAYFRNRAPLDDSGMPKDRFSAEMPDATLATLKIQPSEPRDSAVYFCAKYSGDRCLEQFFGPGTRLTVL.

CDR3 nucleotides: TGTGCCAGCAGTCTGGACTTTTCTCGACACTTT. It codes for CASSLDFSRHF. V and J are TRBV5-5 and TRBJ1-6; no firm D call. The CDR3 contains 11 residues. The V gene lost 5 bases and the J gene lost 19 bases, with 16 bases spanning the gap. Per germline, CDR1 SGHKS and CDR2 YYEKEE (reference sequence).

The chain couples TRBV28 to TRBJ2-2; TRBD2 matches 9 bases. V shed 5 bases, J shed 3 bases, and the junction held 4 bases outside the gene matches. Per germline, CDR1 MDHEN and CDR2 SYDVKM. The CDR3 totals 15 residues. The CDR3 sequence: CASSTSGRDTGELFF. The CDR3 nucleotides are TGTGCCAGCAGTACTAGCGGGCGAGACACCGGGGAGCTGTTTTTT.

The CDR3 nucleotides read TGTGCCAGCAGCTCAGGCGGAGGGGGAAACACCATATATTTT. The encoded protein is CASSSGGGGNTIYF. J is TRBJ1-3 and V is TRBV9, with D unclear. The CDR3 loop spans 14 amino acids. V lost 4 bases and J lost 4, with 12 bases in between. The germline gives CDR1 SGDLS, CDR2 YYNGEE.